A selection of T cell receptor beta chains follows, all from one sample in a study of T cell repertoires in cytomegalovirus infection. Each CDR3 protein gets one entry after TCRdb re-called the reads with MiXCR. The table includes around 740,000 distinct CDR3 sequences, 35% to 40% detected once. The sample taken for sequencing was PBMCs. The receptors originated from a human donor in good health (CMV status not recorded). Some clones in this sample may be carry-over from other donors' samples. Both conserved end residues are part of each CDR3. A D gene is named only where the DNA matches it firmly. Only part of the rows carry a size: once, few, many, or a class if the clone is expanded.

size	D	J	V	CDR3	DNA
few	NA	TRBJ1-1	TRBV27	CASSLMPRNTEAFF	TGTGCCAGCAGCTTAATGCCTAGAAACACTGAAGCTTTCTTT
NA	TRBD1	TRBJ2-7	TRBV25-1	CATRGISGTGGYEQYF	TGTGCCACCAGGGGGATATCTGGGACAGGGGGCTACGAGCAGTACTTC
NA	TRBD2	TRBJ2-7	TRBV5-4	CASSPEGLAGGRFYEQYF	TGTGCCAGCAGCCCCGAGGGGCTAGCGGGGGGGCGGTTCTACGAGCAGTACTTC
few	TRBD2	TRBJ2-5	TRBV9	CASSAATGGGETQYF	TGTGCCAGCAGCGCTGCAACGGGAGGGGGAGAGACCCAGTACTTC
NA	TRBD1	TRBJ2-7	TRBV20-1	CSCSGQSYEQYF	TGCAGTTGCTCGGGACAGTCCTACGAGCAGTACTTC
few	TRBD1	TRBJ2-2	TRBV12-3/TRBV12-4	CASSWDRGNTGELFF	TGTGCCAGCAGTTGGGACAGGGGGAACACCGGGGAGCTGTTTTTT
few	NA	TRBJ1-4	TRBV7-9	CASSLGRWQDGEKLFF	TGTGCCAGCAGCTTAGGTCGTTGGCAGGACGGTGAAAAACTGTTTTTT
many	NA	TRBJ1-1	TRBV11-2	CASSFQNTEAFF	TGTGCCAGCAGCTTCCAAAACACTGAAGCTTTCTTT
NA	NA	TRBJ2-7	TRBV15	CATSRVKGLEGATYEQYF	TGTGCCACCAGCAGAGTAAAGGGCTTGGAGGGGGCAACCTACGAGCAGTACTTC
NA	NA	TRBJ1-5	TRBV4-2	CASSQEAGRKDQPQHF	TGTGCCAGCAGCCAAGAGGCGGGACGGAAAGATCAGCCCCAGCATTTT
few	TRBD2	TRBJ2-5	TRBV2	CASSGQGAGAETQYF	TGTGCCAGCAGTGGCCAGGGAGCGGGAGCGGAGACCCAGTACTTC
few	TRBD2	TRBJ2-5	TRBV28	CASRSSGGLQETQYF	TGTGCCAGCAGATCTAGCGGGGGCCTCCAAGAGACCCAGTACTTC
few	NA	TRBJ2-1	TRBV14	CASSPSMGESEQFF	TGTGCCAGCAGCCCCTCAATGGGTGAGAGTGAGCAGTTCTTC
once	NA	TRBJ1-5	TRBV19	CASSALRGMDQPQHF	TGTGCCAGTAGTGCCCTCCGGGGTATGGATCAGCCCCAGCATTTT
NA	NA	TRBJ1-2	TRBV4-1	CASSLTSLGYYGYTF	TGCGCCAGCAGCCTAACCTCCCTGGGGTACTATGGCTACACCTTC
few	TRBD1	TRBJ1-4	TRBV6-1	CASSELPRGTNEKLFF	TGTGCCAGCAGTGAACTCCCCAGGGGGACAAATGAAAAACTGTTTTTT
NA	NA	TRBJ2-1	TRBV7-2	CASSSGTGRYNEQLF	TGTGCCAGCAGCAGCGGGACAGGCCGATACAATGAGCAGTTATTC
NA	NA	TRBJ1-1	TRBV24-1	CATRSTENTEAFF	TGTGCCACCAGATCCACCGAGAACACTGAAGCTTTCTTT